The 22 T cell receptor beta chains below were found in one sample sequenced in a study of blood T cell repertoires in COVID-19. The assay was immunoSEQ multiplex PCR, and TCRdb's table has in-frame clones only and misses some. Of roughly 49,000 clones listed, 93% are singletons. The sample comprised peripheral blood. The origin of the receptors is a man aged 55 to 70 with COVID-19, enrolled during active disease.

The chain has TRBV5-4 and TRBJ1-6, with a weak D call TRBD1 (5 bases). V lost 4 bases, J lost 5 bases, and 16 bases lay in between. The CDR3 contains 16 residues. Per germline, CDR1 SGHNT and CDR2 YYREEE (reference sequence). CDR3 region: CASSPSQGRNNSPLHF. As DNA, the CDR3 is TGTGCCAGCAGCCCGTCTCAGGGCAGAAATAATTCACCCCTCCACTTT.

The chain uses TRBV28 and TRBJ2-5; 9 bases map to TRBD1. Germline assignment: CDR1 MDHEN and CDR2 SYDVKM. V shed 2 bases and J 4 bases; nucleotides not matched to a gene: 8. This CDR3 spans 16 amino acids. This chain's CDR3 is CASSLGRGTGRETQYF. CDR3 nucleotides: TGTGCCAGCAGTTTAGGAAGGGGGACAGGGCGAGAGACCCAGTACTTC.

The V and J genes are TRBV28 and TRBJ2-3, with 7 bases fitting TRBD2. There are 14 residues in the CDR3. From germline, CDR1 is MDHEN and CDR2 SYDVKM. V was clipped by 3 bases and J by 3 bases; unmatched bases: 3. CDR3 nucleotide sequence: TGTGCCAGCAGTTTCGGGAGGAAAACAGATACGCAGTATTTT. It translates to CASSFGRKTDTQYF.

The J gene is TRBJ1-1, the V gene TRBV4-1; 7 nucleotides match TRBD1. The CDR3 runs to 17 residues. Germline CDR1 and CDR2: MGHRA and YSYEKL. J was trimmed by 1 base and V by 0 bases; bases with no gene match: 8. The CDR3 protein is CASSQDLTGAPNTEAFF. CDR3 bases: TGCGCCAGCAGCCAAGATCTTACAGGGGCGCCGAACACTGAAGCTTTCTTT.

CDR3: CASSIAGLAGGSTDTQYF. The DNA of the CDR3 is TGTGCCAGTAGTATCGCCGGACTAGCGGGGGGGAGCACAGATACGCAGTATTTT. This rearrangement joins TRBV19 to TRBJ2-3; 15 bases fit TRBD2. Germline values: CDR1 LNHDA, CDR2 SQIVND (reference sequence). The CDR3 runs 18 residues. Trimming took 3 bases from V and 0 from J; bases not matched to a gene: 4.

The chain employs TRBV5-1 and TRBJ1-1; D is undetermined. Germline V gene lookup returns CDR1 SGHRS and CDR2 YFSETQ. The CDR3 is made up of 13 amino acids. Trimming took off 0 bases at V and 1 base at J, with 4 bases between the two ends. The DNA for the CDR3 is TGCGCCAGCAGCTTGGGGGCGAACACTGAAGCTTTCTTT. Translating gives CASSLGANTEAFF.

There are a few counts of this clone. This sequence joins TRBV4-2 and TRBJ1-6; D possibly corresponds to TRBD1 (5 bases). From germline, CDR1 is LGHNA and CDR2 YNFKEQ. Trimming removed 0 bases at V and 7 bases at J, with 10 bases between. This CDR3 region has 15 residues. CDR3 loop: CASSQDPGINSPLHF. As DNA, the CDR3 is TGTGCCAGCAGCCAAGACCCAGGGATAAATTCACCCCTCCACTTT.

This clone was seen a handful of times. J is TRBJ2-7 and V is TRBV18, with D uncertain. The CDR3 sequence is 13 residues long. Per germline, CDR1 KGHSH and CDR2 LQKENI. V was pared by 2 bases and J by 4 bases, with 9 bases between. The CDR3 bases are TGTGCCAGCTCACCATCCCTCGGGTACGAGCAGTACTTC. Protein product: CASSPSLGYEQYF.

The chain recombines TRBV30 with TRBJ1-6; D remains unclear. Between the trimmed V and J ends, which lost 0 bases and 7 bases, there was a span of 7 bases. The germline V gene has CDR1 GTSNPN and CDR2 SVGIG (reference sequence). This CDR3 comprises 13 residues. The CDR3 DNA is TGTGCCTGGAGTGTGTCCCCAAATTCACCCCTCCACTTT. Amino acid sequence: CAWSVSPNSPLHF.

The V call is TRBV5-4, the J call TRBJ2-7; a possible D gene is TRBD2 (6 bases). V was pared by 0 bases and J by 9 bases, with 16 bases between. Germline assignment: CDR1 SGHNT and CDR2 YYREEE (reference sequence). The CDR3 spans 14 residues. The DNA of the CDR3 is TGTGCCAGCAGCTTGGCCGGGGGAACCGGGCGGCAGTACTTC. Its translation is CASSLAGGTGRQYF.

This chain connects TRBV14 to TRBJ2-1; 11 positions match TRBD2. CDR3 length: 18 residues. After removal of 5 bases from V and 0 bases from J, the junction contained 9 bases not matched to a gene. CDR1 and CDR2 from the germline V gene are SGHDN and FVKESK. CDR3 sequence reads: CASSGFQTSGSSYNEQFF. The CDR3 coding sequence is TGTGCCAGCAGCGGTTTCCAAACTAGCGGGAGCTCCTACAATGAGCAGTTCTTC.

This rearrangement joins TRBV7-2 to TRBJ1-1; D call uncertain. CDR1 is SGHTA and CDR2 is FQGNSA in the germline V gene. Trimming removed 3 bases from V and 2 bases from J, with 7 bases in between. The CDR3 covers 13 residues. The CDR3 here is CASSFKQNTEAFF. DNA for the CDR3: TGTGCCAGCAGCTTTAAGCAAAACACTGAAGCTTTCTTT.

V usage is TRBV4-2 and J usage is TRBJ2-1; D is possibly TRBD1 (5 bases). Germline-derived CDR1 and CDR2 are LGHNA and YNFKEQ. Deletions cut 1 base from V and 10 bases from J, with 23 bases between. There are 17 residues in the CDR3. DNA for the CDR3: TGTGCCAGCAGCCAAGCTACACATAACCCAGCGACAGCCGAGCAGTTCTTC. Protein sequence: CASSQATHNPATAEQFF.

J is TRBJ1-2 and V is TRBV10-3; D gene ambiguous. V gave up 5 bases and J gave up 1 base, with 14 bases separating them. The CDR3 loop spans 15 amino acids. CDR1 is ENHRY, CDR2 SYGVKD, per germline. The CDR3 nucleotides read TGTGCCATCAGTAGGGTGGGAGTTAATAACTATGGCTACACCTTC. The encoded protein is CAISRVGVNNYGYTF.

The CDR3 is CASSHGISGNTIYF. The CDR3 bases are TGTGCCAGCAGCCACGGGATCTCTGGAAACACCATATATTTT. The chain combines TRBV7-2 with TRBJ1-3; D ambiguous. The germline V gene encodes CDR1 SGHTA and CDR2 FQGNSA. Trimming left V 5 bases short and J 0 bases short, with 8 bases between. There are 14 residues in the CDR3.

This clone appeared once. The chain is built from TRBV3-1 (or the pseudogene TRBV3-2) and TRBJ1-2; maybe TRBD1 (5 bases). This CDR3 is 16 amino acids long. V was trimmed by 3 bases and J by 2 bases, leaving 16 bases between them. Germline V gene lookup returns CDR1 LGHDT and CDR2 YNNKEL (reference sequence). The CDR3 protein is CASSQPPGLQNYGYTF. The DNA of the CDR3 is TGTGCCAGCAGCCAGCCACCGGGACTTCAGAACTATGGCTACACCTTC.

The gene calls are TRBV7-2 and TRBJ1-1, with 11 positions matching TRBD1. CDR3 length: 19 residues. Trimming at V came to 5 bases and at J to 1 base, leaving 15 bases not matched to a gene. Germline V gene lookup returns CDR1 SGHTA and CDR2 FQGNSA. CDR3 region: CASSVKVGQGARRNTEAFF. The CDR3 DNA is TGTGCCAGCAGCGTGAAGGTAGGACAGGGGGCGCGTAGGAACACTGAAGCTTTCTTT. The variable domain in full, completed from reference TRBV7-2 and TRBJ1-1, reads GAGVSQSPSNKVTEKGKDVELRCDPISGHTALYWYRQSLGQGLEFLIYFQGNSAPDKSGLPSDRFSAERTGGSVSTLTIQRTQQEDSAVYLCASSVKVGQGARRNTEAFFGQGTRLTVV.

V and J are TRBV30 and TRBJ2-4, with D unclear. Trimming took off 4 bases at V and 1 base at J, with 11 bases between the two ends. The CDR3 runs 14 residues. Per germline, CDR1 GTSNPN and CDR2 SVGIG (reference sequence). CDR3 amino acids: CAWTPREAKNIQYF. The DNA of the CDR3 is TGTGCCTGGACCCCTCGCGAGGCCAAAAACATTCAGTACTTC. The whole variable domain, filled in from reference TRBV30 and TRBJ2-4, reads SQTIHQWPATLVQPVGSPLSLECTVEGTSNPNLYWYRQAAGRGLQLLFYSVGIGQISSEVPQNLSASRPQDRQFILSSKKLLLSDSGFYLCAWTPREAKNIQYFGAGTRLSVL.

J is TRBJ2-1 and V is TRBV5-1; possibly TRBD1 for D (6 bases). Germline-derived CDR1 and CDR2 are SGHRS and YFSETQ. The CDR3 consists of 14 residues. Deletions cut 4 bases from V and 10 bases from J, with 18 bases between. As DNA, the CDR3 is TGCGCCAGCAGCACCGGGACACTCCGCGGGGAGCAGTTCTTC. Its translation is CASSTGTLRGEQFF.

The chain joins TRBV4-1 to TRBJ2-1, with D perhaps TRBD2 (6 bases). Between the trimmed V and J ends, which lost 0 bases and 7 bases, there was a span of 16 bases. The CDR3 consists of 16 residues. Germline V CDR1 and CDR2: MGHRA, YSYEKL. CDR3 loop: CASSQDSQRRVNEQFF. DNA for the CDR3: TGCGCCAGCAGCCAAGATAGCCAGCGGAGGGTAAATGAGCAGTTCTTC.

CDR3 DNA: TGTGCCATCAGTGAGTCGGGCTCGTATGAAAAACTGTTTTTT. This gives the protein CAISESGSYEKLFF. The V call is TRBV10-3, the J call TRBJ1-4; D remains unclear. The V gene lost 0 bases and the J gene lost 6 bases, with 8 bases spanning the gap. The CDR3 has 14 amino acids. CDR1 is ENHRY and CDR2 is SYGVKD in the germline V gene.

V gene TRBV5-5 combines with J gene TRBJ2-1; tentatively, D is TRBD1 (6 bases). Per germline, CDR1 SGHKS and CDR2 YYEKEE (reference sequence). CDR3 length equals 15 residues. The ends were cut back, 4 bases at V and 7 bases at J, with 18 bases in the middle. CDR3 DNA sequence: TGTGCCAGCAGCACCACAGGGTCCCCACTGAATGAGCAGTTCTTC. Encoded protein: CASSTTGSPLNEQFF.